This TCR beta chain originates from a study of shared clonotypes between healthy human individuals. Study-level points and caveats: Across a handful of donors, naive CD4 shared 5% to 6.5%, naive CD8 under 4%, memory CD4 2% to 2.5%, memory CD8 about 0.38%.

The method was immunoSEQ multiplex PCR; TCRdb's version includes in-frame clones alone and lacks a portion of them. The sample records about 300,000 clones, 74% being singletons. This clone was detected once. Its antigen is undetermined. CD4+ cell separation produced CD45RA+ naive and CD45RA-negative memory subsets. With V trimmed by 0 bases and J by 5 bases, 17 bases remained unmatched. Germline values: CDR1 SGHRS, CDR2 YFSETQ. This CDR3 is 18 amino acids long. The source of this sequence is a man aged 25-45 years in good health. The sample taken for sequencing was memory CD4+ T cells sorted from blood. Noted subset: CD45RA-negative fraction. V gene TRBV5-1 combines with J gene TRBJ2-7; 7 bases are shared with TRBD1. In DNA form, the CDR3 reads TGCGCCAGCAGCTTGGTGGGAGAAGTTAGAGGGGGCCTCAACGAGCAGTACTTC. Its translation is CASSLVGEVRGGLNEQYF.